The 18 T cell receptor beta chains listed next were all sequenced from one sample in a study of OX40 agonist ivuxolimab in advanced cancers. Profiling relied on immunoSEQ multiplex PCR, and the TCRdb table lists in-frame clones only, not all of them. The table lists around 37,000 clones, roughly 80% of them singletons. The sample here was CD4+ or CD8+ T cells sorted from blood, taken in a trial of the OX40 agonist ivuxolimab. The receptors were sampled from an adult with an advanced solid tumor such as melanoma, head and neck, liver or kidney cancer.

This clone was counted between two and nine times. The rearrangement joins TRBV5-1 to TRBJ1-2; no clear D gene. The germline V and J ends were trimmed by 5 bases and 3 bases, with 11 bases remaining between them. The CDR3 has 13 amino acids. The germline V gene has CDR1 SGHRS and CDR2 YFSETQ. The CDR3 nucleotides read TGCGCCAGCAGTTCGAGGAGCTACTATGGCTACACCTTC. Protein product: CASSSRSYYGYTF.

The J gene is TRBJ2-2, the V gene TRBV6-5; D might be TRBD2 (5 bases). The germline V gene has CDR1 MNHEY and CDR2 SVGAGI. The CDR3 contains 16 residues. V was trimmed by 4 bases and J by 0 bases, leaving 12 bases between them. CDR3 coding DNA: TGTGCCAGCAGTTCCCGGACCGGGACGAACACCGGGGAGCTGTTTTTT. It is translated as CASSSRTGTNTGELFF.

This clone came up once. The chain couples TRBV2 to TRBJ2-2; D possibly corresponds to TRBD1 (6 bases). The CDR3 length is 13 residues. Germline loops: CDR1 SNHLY, CDR2 FYNNEI. V lost 6 bases to trimming and J lost 5 bases, with 10 bases between them. The CDR3 reads CASRLTGTGELFF. The DNA for the CDR3 is TGTGCCAGCAGATTAACAGGGACCGGGGAGCTGTTTTTT.

The chain carries TRBV5-1 and TRBJ1-2; tentative D call: TRBD1 (5 bases). Trimming removed 0 bases at V and 8 bases at J, with 8 bases between. CDR1 is SGHRS and CDR2 is YFSETQ in the germline V gene. The CDR3 consists of 12 residues. The CDR3 DNA follows: TGCGCCAGCAGCTTGGAGGGGAGCGGCTACACCTTC. Translation: CASSLEGSGYTF.

The V gene is TRBV7-8, the J gene TRBJ1-1, with TRBD1 matching 9 bases. The CDR3 runs 14 residues. The germline CDR1 and CDR2 sequences are SGHVS and FQNEAQ. Trimming removed 3 bases from V and 4 bases from J; junction bases left unmatched: 3. The CDR3 nucleotides read TGTGCCAGCAGCTTCCTGGACAGGGGCACTGAAGCTTTCTTT. Translation: CASSFLDRGTEAFF.

J is TRBJ2-7 and V is TRBV10-3; D is undetermined. The CDR3 contains 12 residues. The V end was cut by 9 bases, the J end by 6 bases, with 15 bases between. Germline V CDR1 and CDR2: ENHRY, SYGVKD. The CDR3 sequence is CAISDHSREQYF. In DNA form, the CDR3 reads TGTGCCATTTCGGACCATTCTCGCGAGCAGTACTTC.

This chain connects TRBV27 to TRBJ2-1, with 12 nucleotides matching TRBD2. Germline CDR1 MNHEY, CDR2 SMNVEV (reference sequence). This CDR3 contains 16 residues. Trimming cost V 2 bases and J 9 bases; bases outside gene matches: 8. The CDR3 loop is CASSLKGLAGWGEQFF. CDR3 in DNA: TGTGCCAGCAGTTTAAAAGGACTAGCGGGGTGGGGTGAGCAGTTCTTC.

At least ten counts were recorded for this clone. The CDR3 reads CASSQVYSNQPQHF. The CDR3 DNA follows: TGCGCCAGCAGCCAAGTCTATAGCAATCAGCCCCAGCATTTT. The chain employs TRBV4-1 and TRBJ1-5, with D unclear. There are 14 residues in the CDR3. Trimming took off 1 base at V and 0 bases at J, with 4 bases between the two ends. Germline V gives CDR1 MGHRA, CDR2 YSYEKL.

The chain has TRBV30 and TRBJ1-2; no reliable D call. V was cut by 1 base and J by 8 bases, with 26 bases left in between. Germline CDR1 GTSNPN, CDR2 SVGIG (reference sequence). CDR3 size: 17 residues. The CDR3 reads CAWSEVGGVALFRGYTF. CDR3 sequence (DNA): TGTGCCTGGAGTGAAGTGGGTGGGGTAGCCCTGTTTAGGGGCTACACCTTC.

V usage is TRBV30 and J usage is TRBJ1-6, with 8 bases identical to TRBD1. Germline V gene lookup returns CDR1 GTSNPN and CDR2 SVGIG (reference sequence). This CDR3 comprises 14 residues. V was clipped by 5 bases and J by 9 bases; unmatched bases: 9. The CDR3 sequence: CAWGNRDRFSPLHF. For the CDR3, the DNA is TGTGCCTGGGGCAACCGGGACAGGTTTTCACCCCTCCACTTT.

This clone came up a few times. V is TRBV5-6 and J is TRBJ1-2; perhaps TRBD1 as D (6 bases). V shed 0 bases and J shed 5 bases, with 23 bases lying between them. The CDR3 has 18 residues. CDR1 and CDR2 (germline): SGHDT, YYEEEE. DNA for the CDR3: TGTGCCAGCAGCTTGGGTTTAACGCCGATAGGGGGAACGTATGGCTACACCTTC. Translation gives CASSLGLTPIGGTYGYTF.

V and J are TRBV6-5 and TRBJ2-7, with 10 bases fitting TRBD2. Germline CDR1 MNHEY, CDR2 SVGAGI. The V segment lost 8 bases and the J segment 4 bases; nucleotides outside the gene matches: 5. This CDR3 region has 13 residues. The CDR3 DNA reads as TGTGCCAGCCGGGCTAGCGGGAGTTACGAGCAGTACTTC. Translation gives CASRASGSYEQYF.

The CDR3 nucleotides are TGTGCCAGCTCACCCTCAACTAGCACAGATACGCAGTATTTT. Its protein is CASSPSTSTDTQYF. This chain joins TRBV18 and TRBJ2-3; D is unclear. Germline V gives CDR1 KGHSH, CDR2 LQKENI. Trimming took 3 bases from V and 0 from J, leaving 7 bases between them. The CDR3 has 14 residues.

This chain connects TRBV14 to TRBJ2-3; D is ambiguous. CDR3 length: 14 amino acids. V gave up 1 base and J gave up 1 base, with 6 bases separating them. In germline, CDR1 is SGHDN, CDR2 FVKESK. This chain's CDR3 is CASSQVRGTDTQYF. CDR3 DNA: TGTGCCAGCAGCCAAGTTCGGGGCACAGATACGCAGTATTTT.

The chain is built from TRBV9 and TRBJ2-1, with 15 bases aligning to TRBD2. V was clipped by 4 bases and J by 3 bases; unmatched bases: 5. Germline V gene data show CDR1 as SGDLS and CDR2 as YYNGEE. The CDR3 spans 17 residues. The CDR3 spells CASSPGTSGGFYNEQFF. The CDR3 bases are TGTGCCAGCAGCCCGGGGACTAGCGGGGGGTTCTACAATGAGCAGTTCTTC.

J is TRBJ1-5 and V is TRBV28; D may be TRBD1 (6 bases). The germline gives CDR1 MDHEN, CDR2 SYDVKM. V was trimmed by 7 bases and J by 11 bases, leaving 18 bases between them. CDR3 length: 13 residues. The CDR3 here is CASTSGGAGAQHF. In DNA form, the CDR3 reads TGTGCCAGCACCTCGGGAGGGGCAGGGGCCCAGCATTTT.

The chain couples TRBV28 to TRBJ1-5; no reliable D call. This CDR3 region has 13 residues. Trimming removed 9 bases at V and 2 bases at J, with 11 bases between. Looked up from germline, CDR1 is MDHEN and CDR2 is SYDVKM. CDR3 nucleotides: TGTGCCAGTGGTGGGTGGGGCAATCAGCCCCAGCATTTT. This gives the protein CASGGWGNQPQHF.

The chain combines TRBV9 with TRBJ2-1; 7 nucleotides line up with TRBD1. The trim removed 4 bases at V and 0 bases at J, leaving 7 bases unmatched. CDR3 length: 16 residues. Per the germline V gene, CDR1 is SGDLS and CDR2 is YYNGEE. CDR3 sequence: CASSRTGDRSYNEQFF. The CDR3 bases are TGTGCCAGCAGCAGAACAGGGGATCGCTCCTACAATGAGCAGTTCTTC.